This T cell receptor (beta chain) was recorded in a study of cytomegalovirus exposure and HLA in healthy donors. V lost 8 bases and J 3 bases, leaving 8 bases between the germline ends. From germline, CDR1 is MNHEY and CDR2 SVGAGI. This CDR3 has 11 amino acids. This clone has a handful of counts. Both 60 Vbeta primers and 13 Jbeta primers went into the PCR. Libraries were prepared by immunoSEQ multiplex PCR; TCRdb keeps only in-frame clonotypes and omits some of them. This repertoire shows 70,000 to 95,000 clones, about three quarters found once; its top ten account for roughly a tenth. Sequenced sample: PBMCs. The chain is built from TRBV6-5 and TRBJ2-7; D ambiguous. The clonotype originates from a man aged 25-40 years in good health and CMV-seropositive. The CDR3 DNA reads TGTGCCAGCGGCAGACACTACGAGCAGTACTTC. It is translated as CASGRHYEQYF.